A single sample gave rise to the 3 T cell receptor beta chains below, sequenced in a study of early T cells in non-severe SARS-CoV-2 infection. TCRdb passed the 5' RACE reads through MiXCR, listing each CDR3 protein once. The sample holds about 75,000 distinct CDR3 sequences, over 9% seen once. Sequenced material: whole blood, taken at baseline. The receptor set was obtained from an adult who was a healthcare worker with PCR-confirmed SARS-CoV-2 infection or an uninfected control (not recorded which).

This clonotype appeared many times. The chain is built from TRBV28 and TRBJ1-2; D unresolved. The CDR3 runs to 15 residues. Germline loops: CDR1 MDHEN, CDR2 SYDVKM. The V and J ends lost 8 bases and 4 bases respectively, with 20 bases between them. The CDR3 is CASGLPAYKSYGYTF. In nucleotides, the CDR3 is TGTGCCAGCGGATTACCAGCTTATAAGAGCTATGGCTACACCTTC.

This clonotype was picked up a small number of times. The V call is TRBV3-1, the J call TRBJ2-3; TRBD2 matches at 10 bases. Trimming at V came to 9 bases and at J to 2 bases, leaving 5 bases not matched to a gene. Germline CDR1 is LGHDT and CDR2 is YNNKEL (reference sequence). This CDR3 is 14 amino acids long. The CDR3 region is CASSGGHSTDTQYF. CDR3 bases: TGTGCCAGTAGCGGGGGGCACTCCACAGATACGCAGTATTTT.

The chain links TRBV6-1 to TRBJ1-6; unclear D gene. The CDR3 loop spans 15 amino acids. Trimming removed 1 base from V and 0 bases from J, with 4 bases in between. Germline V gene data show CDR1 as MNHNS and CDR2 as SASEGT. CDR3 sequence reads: CASSEDSSYNSPLHF. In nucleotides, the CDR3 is TGTGCCAGCAGTGAAGACAGCTCCTATAATTCACCCCTCCACTTT.